This T cell receptor (beta chain) is from a study of blood T cell repertoires in COVID-19. Study-wide background: Spain, Italy and the United States supplied samples that represented acute and convalescent COVID-19.

Trimming stripped 8 bases from V and 1 base from J, with 11 bases between. The CDR3 covers 14 residues. Germline CDR1 MNHEY, CDR2 SVGAGI. Clones were read by immunoSEQ multiplex PCR, and TCRdb kept only the in-frame ones, dropping some. The sample gives tens of thousands of clones, about 75% of which show up once; about 30% is in the top ten. Sequenced input: peripheral blood. The rearrangement uses TRBV6-5 and TRBJ2-2, with a weak D call TRBD2 (6 bases). This TCR was recovered from a human donor in a cohort sampled during active COVID-19. CDR3 loop: CASSRDLNTGELFF. CDR3 DNA sequence: TGTGCCAGCTCGCGGGACTTGAACACCGGGGAGCTGTTTTTT.